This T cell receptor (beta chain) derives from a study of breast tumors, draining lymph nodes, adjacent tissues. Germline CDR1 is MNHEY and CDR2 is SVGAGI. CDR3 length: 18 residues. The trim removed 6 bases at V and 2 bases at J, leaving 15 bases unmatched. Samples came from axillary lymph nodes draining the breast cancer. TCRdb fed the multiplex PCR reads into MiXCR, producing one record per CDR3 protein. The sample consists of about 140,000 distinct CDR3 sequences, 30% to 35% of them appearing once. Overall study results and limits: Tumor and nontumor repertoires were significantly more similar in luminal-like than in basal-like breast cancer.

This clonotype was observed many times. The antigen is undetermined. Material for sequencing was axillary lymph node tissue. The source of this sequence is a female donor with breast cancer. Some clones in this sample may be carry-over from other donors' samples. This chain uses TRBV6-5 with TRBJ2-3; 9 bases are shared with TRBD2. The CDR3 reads CASSHLQERLAVTDTQYF. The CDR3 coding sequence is TGTGCCAGCAGCCACTTGCAGGAAAGACTAGCGGTCACAGATACGCAGTATTTT.